Presented here are 11 T cell receptor beta chains from one specimen sequenced in a study of T cell repertoires in cytomegalovirus infection. TCRdb used MiXCR to reprocess the reads, holding one entry per CDR3 protein. The table has approximately 120,000 distinct CDR3 sequences, around 32% seen once. No antigens are known for them. Specimen: CD8+ T cells from cultured PBMCs, collected from culture after CMV antigen stimulation. The source of these receptors is a human donor in good health (CMV status not recorded). Some clones in this sample may be carry-over from other donors' samples.

The chain has TRBV2 and TRBJ2-1; D is unclear. The CDR3 extends over 12 amino acids. V lost 3 bases, J lost 2 bases, and 2 bases lay in between. The V gene's germline CDR1 is SNHLY and CDR2 FYNNEI. This chain's CDR3 is CASSEAYNEQFF. CDR3 nucleotides: TGTGCCAGCAGTGAGGCCTACAATGAGCAGTTCTTC.

This clonotype was counted a few times. The chain links TRBV27 to TRBJ1-1; 7 bases fit TRBD1. Germline CDR1 reads MNHEY; CDR2 reads SMNVEV (reference sequence). The CDR3 totals 14 residues. Trimming cost V 5 bases and J 5 bases; bases outside gene matches: 8. The CDR3 DNA reads TGTGCCAGCAGTCTGACAGGGTTAGTAACTGAAGCTTTCTTT. Translated: CASSLTGLVTEAFF.

There are many counts of this clonotype. J is TRBJ2-7 and V is TRBV7-6; the D is unclear. Germline assignment: CDR1 SGHVS and CDR2 FNYEAQ. The CDR3 totals 13 residues. Trimming left V 5 bases short and J 5 bases short, with 13 bases between. CDR3 protein: CASSPGVGNEQYF. The DNA for the CDR3 is TGTGCCAGCAGCCCTGGGGTTGGGAACGAGCAGTACTTC.

V usage is TRBV4-3 and J usage is TRBJ2-2; 7 nucleotides agree with TRBD2. V shed 0 bases and J 6 bases; nucleotides not matched to a gene: 13. The CDR3 is made up of 18 amino acids. Germline assignment: CDR1 LGHNA and CDR2 YSLEER. This chain's CDR3 is CASSQESWSGESAGELFF. The DNA for the CDR3 is TGCGCCAGCAGCCAAGAATCGTGGAGCGGGGAGTCCGCCGGGGAGCTGTTTTTT.

This clonotype has just a few counts. The gene calls are TRBV4-1 and TRBJ1-1; D might be TRBD1 (6 bases). The CDR3 is made up of 16 amino acids. Germline CDR1 reads MGHRA; CDR2 reads YSYEKL. V was trimmed by 1 base and J by 0 bases, leaving 12 bases between them. CDR3 in amino acids: CASSQVWGRLNTEAFF. The CDR3 DNA sequence: TGCGCCAGCAGCCAAGTATGGGGGCGATTGAACACTGAAGCTTTCTTT.

The chain is built from TRBV5-6 and TRBJ1-5; D is unresolved. The V gene's germline CDR1 is SGHDT and CDR2 YYEEEE. Deletions cut 0 bases from V and 2 bases from J, with 9 bases between. The CDR3 runs 15 residues. CDR3 sequence: CASSLGYGGNQPQHF. The DNA for the CDR3 is TGTGCCAGCAGCTTGGGTTACGGGGGCAATCAGCCCCAGCATTTT.

CDR3 nucleotides: TGCGCCAGCAGCTTGGGACAGGGTGGCGCAGATACGCAGTATTTT. Its protein product is CASSLGQGGADTQYF. The V and J genes are TRBV5-1 and TRBJ2-3; TRBD1 matches at 7 bases. J gave up 4 bases and V 0 bases, and 5 bases lay outside the gene matches. Germline V lookup: CDR1 SGHRS, CDR2 YFSETQ. CDR3 size: 15 residues.

This rearrangement joins TRBV11-2 to TRBJ2-5, with a weak D call TRBD1 (5 bases). CDR3 size: 17 residues. The ends were cut back, 5 bases at V and 2 bases at J, with 21 bases in the middle. In germline, CDR1 is SGHAT, CDR2 FQNNGV. CDR3 coding DNA: TGTGCCAGCAGCCCCAGACAGCTACTCCCTCCTCAAGAGACCCAGTACTTC. The encoded protein is CASSPRQLLPPQETQYF.

This chain joins TRBV4-1 and TRBJ1-1, with unresolved D. The CDR3 extends over 13 amino acids. V was pared by 0 bases and J by 8 bases, with 10 bases between. Germline CDR1 reads MGHRA; CDR2 reads YSYEKL. The CDR3 nucleotides are TGCGCCAGCAGCCAAGATCTCCCCCCAGAAGCTTTCTTT. This codes for CASSQDLPPEAFF.

The chain links TRBV5-6 to TRBJ2-1; 9 bases map to TRBD1. Germline V gene sequence: CDR1 SGHDT, CDR2 YYEEEE. After removal of 0 bases from V and 8 bases from J, the junction contained 3 bases not matched to a gene. The CDR3 loop spans 14 amino acids. The DNA for the CDR3 is TGTGCCAGCAGCTTGGCTGGACAGGGGCATGAGCAGTTCTTC. It translates to CASSLAGQGHEQFF. Combining the CDR3 with reference TRBV5-6 and TRBJ2-1 gives the whole variable domain DAGVTQSPTHLIKTRGQQVTLRCSPKSGHDTVSWYQQALGQGPQFIFQYYEEEERQRGNFPDRFSGHQFPNYSSELNVNALLLGDSALYLCASSLAGQGHEQFFGPGTRLTVL.

The chain combines TRBV24-1 with TRBJ2-1, with D tentatively TRBD2 (6 bases). This CDR3 comprises 17 residues. Germline lookup yields CDR1 KGHDR and CDR2 SFDVKD. V lost 5 bases to trimming and J lost 4 bases, with 20 bases between them. The CDR3 DNA reads as TGTGCCACCAGTGGGGGGGTCGGGAATCTCCCGTACAATGAGCAGTTCTTC. This translates into CATSGGVGNLPYNEQFF.